Presented here are 27 T cell receptor beta chains from one specimen sequenced in a study of T cell clonality in common variable immunodeficiency. Their antigens are not known. Study results and caveats: In common variable immunodeficiency, TCR beta chains reportedly carried fewer deletions and N-nucleotide insertions.

Method: immunoSEQ multiplex PCR; TCRdb's copy keeps in-frame clones and lacks some. The sample yields about 11,000 clones, without any singletons. Material: peripheral blood mononuclear cells. These receptors all stem from a human donor with common variable immunodeficiency.

In this sample, this clone turned up a few times. The read falls 3 residues short of the CDR3 end, and the missing part is taken from the germline J gene. The V gene is TRBV18, the J gene TRBJ2-1; the D is unclear. Germline V gives CDR1 KGHSH, CDR2 LQKENI. V gave up 1 base and J gave up 5 bases, with 6 bases separating them. CDR3 length: 13 residues. Incomplete CDR3 DNA: TGTGCCAGCTCACCACTACTTAACAATGAG. Translation gives CASSPLLNNE. The CDR3 as a whole reads CASSPLLNNEQFF.

This clone turned up a few times. One junction end does not reproduce the germline sequence, and a read error may be involved. The read comes to an end 3 residues before the CDR3 does, leaving the germline J gene to fill in the end. The chain combines TRBV7-9 with TRBJ1-2, with D hard to call. Germline lookup yields CDR1 SEHNR and CDR2 FQNEAQ (reference sequence). The CDR3 spans 12 residues. CDR3 DNA, as far as it was read: TGTTCCAGCAGCTTAGCAGGCAGGGGC. It codes for CSSSLAGRG. The complete CDR3 sequence is CSSSLAGRGYTF.

By share, this clone ranks as medium-sized. The read is 3 residues too short to cover the CDR3 end, so that end is filled in from the germline J gene. This sequence joins TRBV18 and TRBJ2-1; D ambiguous. The germline V and J ends were trimmed by 7 bases and 5 bases, with 9 bases remaining between them. The CDR3 length is 12 residues. CDR1 and CDR2 (germline): KGHSH, LQKENI. The covered CDR3 bases are TGTGCCAGCTTCCAAGCAAACAATGAG. This translates into CASFQANNE. The whole CDR3 sequence is CASFQANNEQFF.

The table lists this clone with a few counts. The read stops 3 residues short of the end of the CDR3; the missing end is completed from the germline J gene. This chain uses TRBV19 with TRBJ1-5; 7 bases are shared with TRBD1. J was trimmed by 2 bases and V by 0 bases; bases with no gene match: 4. The CDR3 has 16 amino acids. The germline V gene encodes CDR1 LNHDA and CDR2 SQIVND (reference sequence). The chain's CDR3 is CASSIDGTGGNQPQHF. The sequenced CDR3 bases are TGTGCCAGTAGTATAGATGGAACAGGGGGCAATCAGCCC. Drawing the rest from reference TRBV19 and TRBJ1-5, the complete variable domain is DGGITQSPKYLFRKEGQNVTLSCEQNLNHDAMYWYRQDPGQGLRLIYYSQIVNDFQKGDIAEGYSVSREKKESFPLTVTSAQKNPTAFYLCASSIDGTGGNQPQHFGDGTRLSIL.

Turning to this clone: The sequence runs out 3 residues before the end of the CDR3; the remainder is reconstructed from the germline J gene. The V gene is TRBV30, the J gene TRBJ1-2; D is perhaps TRBD1 (6 bases). Trimming took off 2 bases at V and 3 bases at J, with 16 bases between the two ends. The CDR3 loop spans 15 amino acids. The germline V gene has CDR1 GTSNPN and CDR2 SVGIG (reference sequence). The CDR3 sequence is CAWSRTPDSYYGYTF. The sequenced CDR3 bases are TGTGCCTGGAGTCGGACCCCGGACAGTTACTATGGC.

This clone was recorded a few times. The missing CDR3 end, 3 residues past where the read stops, is filled in from the germline J gene. The chain couples TRBV7-2 to TRBJ1-5; D not certain. This CDR3 region has 14 residues. Trimming removed 2 bases at V and 7 bases at J, with 12 bases between. Germline V gives CDR1 SGHTA, CDR2 FQGNSA. The CDR3 sequence: CASSLLRTGQPQHF. CDR3 DNA (partial): TGTGCCAGCAGCTTACTACGGACGGGGCAGCCC.

This clone was recorded a few times. The read finishes 3 residues shy of the CDR3 end, and the germline J gene is used to complete it. The chain couples TRBV30 to TRBJ1-1; no reliable D call. Germline-derived CDR1 and CDR2 are GTSNPN and SVGIG (reference sequence). Trimming took off 0 bases at V and 5 bases at J, with 10 bases between the two ends. The CDR3 consists of 13 residues. CDR3 residues: CAWSVGEGTEAFF. The sequenced CDR3 bases are TGTGCCTGGAGTGTTGGAGAGGGTACTGAA.

This clone was seen a handful of times. The read stops 3 residues short of the end of the CDR3; the missing end is completed from the germline J gene. J is TRBJ2-7 and V is TRBV6-2 or TRBV6-3, with TRBD2 identical over 9 bases. CDR3 size: 14 residues. V shed 0 bases and J 6 bases; nucleotides not matched to a gene: 3. Germline V gene sequence: CDR1 MNHEY, CDR2 SVGEGT. The covered CDR3 bases are TGTGCCAGCAGTTACTCGAAACTAGCGGGCGAG. It yields the protein CASSYSKLAGE. The full CDR3 sequence reads CASSYSKLAGEQYF.

This clone was counted only a few times. The sequenced fragment ends 3 residues before the CDR3 boundary, so the rest is inferred from the germline J gene. This chain joins TRBV29-1 and TRBJ2-5; 12 bases are shared with TRBD2. V shed 5 bases, J shed 4 bases, and the junction held 2 bases outside the gene matches. The CDR3 length is 13 residues. Germline-derived CDR1 and CDR2 are SQVTM and ANQGSEA. Partial CDR3 DNA: TGCAGCGTTATGACTAGCGGGGGAGAGACC. It specifies CSVMTSGGET. The whole CDR3 region reads CSVMTSGGETQYF.

This clone is labeled medium-sized (0.01 to 0.1%). The read is 3 residues too short to cover the CDR3 end, so that end is filled in from the germline J gene. The V call is TRBV7-3, the J call TRBJ2-7; D possibly corresponds to TRBD1 (5 bases). V gave up 0 bases and J gave up 6 bases, with 9 bases separating them. Germline loops: CDR1 SGHTA, CDR2 FQGTGA. CDR3 length: 13 amino acids. CDR3 region: CASSLTVGLEQYF. CDR3 DNA (partial): TGTGCCAGCAGCTTAACCGTGGGGCTCGAG. The variable domain in full, with the rest retrieved from reference TRBV7-3 and TRBJ2-7, is GAGVSQTPSNKVTEKGKYVELRCDPISGHTALYWYRQSLGQGPEFLIYFQGTGAADDSGLPNDRFFAVRPEGSVSTLKIQRTERGDSAVYLCASSLTVGLEQYFGPGTRLTVT.

This clone came up a few times. From the germline J gene comes the end of the CDR3, since the read stops 3 residues before it. This chain links TRBV7-2 with TRBJ2-7; 8 nucleotides align to TRBD1. The length of the CDR3 is 15 residues. The J segment lost 6 bases and the V segment lost 5 bases, leaving 12 bases of the junction unmatched. In germline, CDR1 is SGHTA, CDR2 FQGNSA. CDR3 DNA, as far as it was read: TGTGCCAGCAGCCTAATTGGAGACAGGGGTGTCGAG. Protein product: CASSLIGDRGVE. The whole CDR3 reads CASSLIGDRGVEQYF.

About this clone itself: The CDR3 end falls 3 residues outside the read, so it is completed with the germline J gene. The chain employs TRBV5-1 and TRBJ2-5; 7 nucleotides align to TRBD1. The V and J ends lost 2 bases and 5 bases, in that order; junction bases with no gene match: 9. Germline CDR1 SGHRS, CDR2 YFSETQ. The CDR3 length is 15 residues. The CDR3 bases that were read are TGCGCCAGCAGCTTTGGGGCAGGGGGAGCGGAGACC. It yields the protein CASSFGAGGAET. The entire CDR3 reads CASSFGAGGAETQYF.

Concerning this clone itself: The CDR3 extends 3 residues past the end of the read, so its final part is completed from the germline J gene. The gene calls are TRBV7-3 and TRBJ2-1, with D possibly matching TRBD1 (5 bases). There are 15 residues in the CDR3. V dropped 5 bases and J dropped 0 bases, with 11 bases sitting between them. Germline V CDR1 and CDR2: SGHTA, FQGTGA. The DNA read from the CDR3 is TGTGCCAGCAGCCCGCGACAGACCTCCTACAATGAG. Amino acid sequence: CASSPRQTSYNE. The CDR3 as a whole reads CASSPRQTSYNEQFF.

This clone has more than one count but fewer than ten. The sequence runs out 3 residues before the end of the CDR3; the remainder is reconstructed from the germline J gene. The chain recombines TRBV18 with TRBJ2-7; D not certain. The CDR3 spans 12 residues. Trimming removed 2 bases from V and 2 bases from J, with 4 bases in between. Germline V lookup: CDR1 KGHSH, CDR2 LQKENI. The part of the CDR3 DNA that was read is TGTGCCAGCTCACCAGGGCCCTACGAG. It encodes CASSPGPYE. The whole CDR3 protein is CASSPGPYEQYF.

This clone was seen only a few times. The CDR3 end is not reached by the read, which stops 3 residues before it; the germline J gene fills it in. The rearrangement uses TRBV19 and TRBJ2-5, with 10 bases that match TRBD1. CDR3 size: 14 residues. Trimming cost V 10 bases and J 5 bases; bases outside gene matches: 10. Germline lookup yields CDR1 LNHDA and CDR2 SQIVND (reference sequence). CDR3 sequence reads: CATAGTGVRETQYF. CDR3 DNA, as far as it was read: TGTGCCACCGCCGGGACAGGGGTCCGCGAGACC.

This clone has just a few counts. The CDR3 goes on 3 residues after the read ends, and that part is filled in from the germline J gene. The chain has TRBV23-1 and TRBJ1-5, with D tentatively TRBD1 (5 bases). TRBV23-1 is an open reading frame, and its role is uncertain. V shed 0 bases and J shed 7 bases, with 19 bases lying between them. The CDR3 spans 17 residues. CDR3 residues: CASSQSILGRARQPQHF. The covered CDR3 bases are TGCGCCAGCAGTCAATCGATCCTGGGCAGGGCCAGACAGCCC.

This clone was found a few times. The CDR3 is cut off 3 residues early in the read; its end comes from the germline J gene. The chain joins TRBV19 to TRBJ1-2, with 8 bases aligning to TRBD1. Per germline, CDR1 LNHDA and CDR2 SQIVND (reference sequence). After removal of 6 bases from V and 2 bases from J, the junction contained 2 bases not matched to a gene. The CDR3 totals 13 residues. CDR3 DNA, as far as it was read: TGTGCCAGTAGGACAGGGGCAAACTATGGC. Its protein is CASRTGANYG. The entire CDR3 reads CASRTGANYGYTF.

This clone was seen more than once but under ten times. The read terminates 3 residues before the CDR3 end, so the remaining end is supplied by the germline J gene. The chain has TRBV19 and TRBJ1-4; possibly TRBD1 for D (6 bases). The V gene lost 7 bases and the J gene lost 3 bases, with 18 bases spanning the gap. The CDR3 runs 16 residues. CDR1 is LNHDA, CDR2 SQIVND, per germline (reference sequence). The CDR3 sequence: CASTPGGAPSNEKLFF. CDR3 bases read: TGTGCCAGTACCCCCGGGGGGGCCCCTTCTAATGAAAAA.

This clone was seen more than once but under ten times. Read coverage stops 3 residues before the CDR3 terminus; the germline J gene supplies the remainder. This sequence joins TRBV7-6 and TRBJ2-7; D unresolved. There are 15 residues in the CDR3. Germline V gene lookup returns CDR1 SGHVS and CDR2 FNYEAQ. V lost 5 bases to trimming and J lost 3 bases, with 17 bases between them. The part of the CDR3 DNA that was read is TGTGCCAGCAGCGATCCGGCAGGTACAGTCTACGAG. Encoded protein: CASSDPAGTVYE. The entire CDR3 protein reads CASSDPAGTVYEQYF.

This clone has ten or more counts. CDR3 protein: CASSQGMASGNLRRDEQFF. The sequenced CDR3 bases are TGTGCCAGCAGCCAAGGAATGGCTAGCGGGAATCTGAGAAGGGATGAG. The chain couples TRBV4-2 to TRBJ2-1, with 9 bases that match TRBD2. The read terminates 3 residues ahead of where the CDR3 ends, so the germline J gene completes it. Losses at the gene ends were 1 base for V and 8 bases for J; bases not matched to a gene: 18. The CDR3 is made up of 19 amino acids. CDR1 and CDR2 from the germline V gene are LGHNA and YNFKEQ.

This clone came up a few times. The read ends 3 residues early relative to the CDR3; the germline J gene fills the gap. This chain uses TRBV30 with TRBJ1-5, with D uncertain. Per germline, CDR1 GTSNPN and CDR2 SVGIG (reference sequence). V was shortened by 2 bases and J by 1 base, with 15 bases between the two germline ends. There are 16 residues in the CDR3. Incomplete CDR3 DNA: TGTGCCTGGAGTTCTCGGAGGGCCGCAAGCAATCAGCCC. It codes for CAWSSRRAASNQP. The entire CDR3 sequence reads CAWSSRRAASNQPQHF.

This clone qualifies as medium-sized. The read terminates 3 residues before the CDR3 end, so the remaining end is supplied by the germline J gene. The chain links TRBV9 to TRBJ2-5; 13 bases agree with TRBD2. CDR3 size: 16 residues. Germline V gene lookup returns CDR1 SGDLS and CDR2 YYNGEE. V dropped 2 bases and J dropped 1; count of bases not matched to a gene: 2. Partial CDR3 DNA: TGTGCCAGCAGCGTCGGGACTAGCGGGACCCAAGAGACC. Protein sequence: CASSVGTSGTQET. The whole CDR3 reads CASSVGTSGTQETQYF.

Note on this clone: A read error may account for a junction end that differs from germline. Read sequence stops 3 residues before the CDR3 end, and the germline J gene provides the missing end. The V gene is TRBV7-7, the J gene TRBJ2-1; possibly TRBD1 for D (6 bases). Per the germline V gene, CDR1 is SSHAT and CDR2 is FNYEAQ (reference sequence). CDR3 size: 16 residues. CDR3 residues: CASSLGANAIGGEQFF. CDR3 bases read: TGTGCTAGCAGCTTAGGTGCGAACGCCATAGGGGGTGAG.

This clone was seen only a few times. Read data end 3 residues before the CDR3 end; the end is taken from the germline J gene. The V gene is TRBV18, the J gene TRBJ2-7; D perhaps matches TRBD2 (6 bases). The CDR3 is 14 amino acids. Germline assignment: CDR1 KGHSH and CDR2 LQKENI. V was shortened by 4 bases and J by 0 bases, with 10 bases between the two germline ends. CDR3 loop: CASSLGTRSYEQYF. Partial CDR3 DNA: TGTGCCAGCTCACTAGGGACTCGCTCCTACGAG. Looking up the rest from reference TRBV18 and TRBJ2-7 gives the full variable domain: NAGVMQNPRHLVRRRGQEARLRCSPMKGHSHVYWYRQLPEEGLKFMVYLQKENIIDESGMPKERFSAEFPKEGPSILRIQQVVRGDSAAYFCASSLGTRSYEQYFGPGTRLTVT.

This clone was seen a handful of times. The sequenced fragment ends 3 residues before the CDR3 boundary, so the rest is inferred from the germline J gene. The rearrangement joins TRBV20-1 to TRBJ2-7, with TRBD2 matching 8 bases. The CDR3 is made up of 12 amino acids. From germline, CDR1 is DFQATT and CDR2 SNEGSKA (reference sequence). V lost 7 bases to trimming and J lost 4 bases; unmatched junction nucleotides: 6. This chain's CDR3 is CSGEREQYEQYF. Partial CDR3 DNA: TGCAGTGGTGAGCGGGAGCAGTACGAG.

Concerning this clone: With the read ending 3 residues before the CDR3 end, the germline J gene is used to fill in that end. The gene calls are TRBV18 and TRBJ2-1; D is unresolved. The V end was cut by 6 bases, the J end by 0 bases, with 15 bases between. The CDR3 spans 16 residues. The V gene's germline CDR1 is KGHSH and CDR2 LQKENI. This CDR3 reads CASSLSGVSSYNEQFF. The covered CDR3 bases are TGTGCCAGCTCGCTATCAGGCGTGAGCTCCTACAATGAG.

With regard to this clone: Read data end 3 residues before the CDR3 end; the end is taken from the germline J gene. The rearrangement uses TRBV6-1 and TRBJ2-7; a weak D match, TRBD2 (5 bases). The CDR3 has 15 amino acids. CDR1 and CDR2 from the germline V gene are MNHNS and SASEGT. V lost 4 bases to trimming and J lost 3 bases, with 16 bases between them. This CDR3 is CASSGGLPVHYEQYF. The CDR3 DNA, read in part, is TGTGCCAGCAGTGGAGGACTCCCCGTACACTACGAG.